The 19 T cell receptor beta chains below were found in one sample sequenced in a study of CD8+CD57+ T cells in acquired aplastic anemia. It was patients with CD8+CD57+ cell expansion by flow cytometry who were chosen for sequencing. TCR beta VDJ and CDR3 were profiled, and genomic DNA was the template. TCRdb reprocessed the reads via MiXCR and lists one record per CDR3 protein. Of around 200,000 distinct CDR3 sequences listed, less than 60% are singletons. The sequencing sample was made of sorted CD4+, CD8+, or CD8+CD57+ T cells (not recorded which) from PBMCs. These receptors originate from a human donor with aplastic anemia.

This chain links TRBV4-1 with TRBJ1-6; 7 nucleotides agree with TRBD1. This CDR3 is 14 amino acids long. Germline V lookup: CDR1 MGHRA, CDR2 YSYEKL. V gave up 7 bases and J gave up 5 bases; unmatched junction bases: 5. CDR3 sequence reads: CASTPGTDNSPLHF. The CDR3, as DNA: TGCGCCAGCACCCCCGGGACAGATAATTCACCCCTCCACTTT.

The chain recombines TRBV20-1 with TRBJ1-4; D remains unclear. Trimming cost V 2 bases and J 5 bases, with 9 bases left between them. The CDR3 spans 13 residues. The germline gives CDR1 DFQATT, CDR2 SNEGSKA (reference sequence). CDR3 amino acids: CSARQLPNEKLFF. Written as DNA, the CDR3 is TGCAGTGCTAGACAGCTACCGAATGAAAAACTGTTTTTT.

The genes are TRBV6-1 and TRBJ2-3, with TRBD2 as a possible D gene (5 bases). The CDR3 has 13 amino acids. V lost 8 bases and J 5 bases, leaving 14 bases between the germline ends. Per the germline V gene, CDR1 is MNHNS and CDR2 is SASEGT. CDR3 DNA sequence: TGTGCCAGCCGTCGGGGTCTGAGAGATACGCAGTATTTT. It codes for CASRRGLRDTQYF.

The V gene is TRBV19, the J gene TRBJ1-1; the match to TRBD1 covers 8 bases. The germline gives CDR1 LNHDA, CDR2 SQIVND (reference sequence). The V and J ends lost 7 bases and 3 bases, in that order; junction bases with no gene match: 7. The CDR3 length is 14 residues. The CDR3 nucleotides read TGTGCCAGTAAGGTACGGGACAGGCACACTGAAGCTTTCTTT. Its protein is CASKVRDRHTEAFF.

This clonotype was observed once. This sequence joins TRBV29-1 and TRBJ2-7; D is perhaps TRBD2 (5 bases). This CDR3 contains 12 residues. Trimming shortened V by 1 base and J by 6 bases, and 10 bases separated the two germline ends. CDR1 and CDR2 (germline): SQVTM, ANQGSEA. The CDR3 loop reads CSVEVRASEQYF. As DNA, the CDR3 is TGCAGCGTTGAAGTGCGGGCTAGCGAGCAGTACTTC.

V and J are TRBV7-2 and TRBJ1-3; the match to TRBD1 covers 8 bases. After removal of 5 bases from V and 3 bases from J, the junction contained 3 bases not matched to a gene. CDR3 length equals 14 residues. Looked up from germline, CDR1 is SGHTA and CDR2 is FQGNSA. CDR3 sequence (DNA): TGTGCCAGCAGCAGGACAGGGCATGGAAACACCATATATTTT. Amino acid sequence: CASSRTGHGNTIYF.

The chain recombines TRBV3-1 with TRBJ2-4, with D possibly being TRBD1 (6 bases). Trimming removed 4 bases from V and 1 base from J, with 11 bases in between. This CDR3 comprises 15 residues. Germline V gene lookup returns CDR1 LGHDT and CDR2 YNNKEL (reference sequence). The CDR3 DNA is TGTGCCAGCAGCCCACCGGACAGCGCCAAAAACATTCAGTACTTC. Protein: CASSPPDSAKNIQYF. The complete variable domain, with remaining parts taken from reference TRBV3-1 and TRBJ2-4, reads DTAVSQTPKYLVTQMGNDKSIKCEQNLGHDTMYWYKQDSKKFLKIMFSYNNKELIINETVPNRFSPKSPDKAHLNLHINSLELGDSAVYFCASSPPDSAKNIQYFGAGTRLSVL.

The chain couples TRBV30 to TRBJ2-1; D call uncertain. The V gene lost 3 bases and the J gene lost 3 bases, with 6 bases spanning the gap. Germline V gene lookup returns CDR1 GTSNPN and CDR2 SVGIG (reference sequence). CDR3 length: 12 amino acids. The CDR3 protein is CAWRRSYNEQFF. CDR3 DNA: TGTGCCTGGAGGCGGAGCTACAATGAGCAGTTCTTC.

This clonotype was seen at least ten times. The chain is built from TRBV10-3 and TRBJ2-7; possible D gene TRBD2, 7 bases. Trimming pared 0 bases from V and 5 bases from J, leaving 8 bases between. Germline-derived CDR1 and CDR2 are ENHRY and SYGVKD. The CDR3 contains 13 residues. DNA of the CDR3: TGTGCCATCAGTGAGTCCGGGGGGCACGAGCAGTACTTC. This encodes CAISESGGHEQYF.

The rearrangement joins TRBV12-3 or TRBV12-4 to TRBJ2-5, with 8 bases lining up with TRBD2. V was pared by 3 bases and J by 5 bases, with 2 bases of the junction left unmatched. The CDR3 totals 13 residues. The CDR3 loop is CASSFGGVETQYF. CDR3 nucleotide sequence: TGTGCCAGCAGTTTCGGGGGGGTCGAGACCCAGTACTTC.

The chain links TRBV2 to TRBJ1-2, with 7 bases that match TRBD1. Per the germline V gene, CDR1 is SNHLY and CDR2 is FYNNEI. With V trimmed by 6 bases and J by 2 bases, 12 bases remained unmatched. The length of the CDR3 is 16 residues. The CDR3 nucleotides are TGTGCCAGCAGACCGGGACAGTTTCTCTCCAACTATGGCTACACCTTC. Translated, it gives CASRPGQFLSNYGYTF.

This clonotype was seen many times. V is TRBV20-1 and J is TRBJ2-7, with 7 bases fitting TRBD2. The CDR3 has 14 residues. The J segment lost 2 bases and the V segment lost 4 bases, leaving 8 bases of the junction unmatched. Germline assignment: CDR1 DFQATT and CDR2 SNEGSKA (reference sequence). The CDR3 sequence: CSAIRGSGTYEQYF. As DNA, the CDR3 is TGCAGTGCTATACGGGGCAGCGGGACCTACGAGCAGTACTTC.

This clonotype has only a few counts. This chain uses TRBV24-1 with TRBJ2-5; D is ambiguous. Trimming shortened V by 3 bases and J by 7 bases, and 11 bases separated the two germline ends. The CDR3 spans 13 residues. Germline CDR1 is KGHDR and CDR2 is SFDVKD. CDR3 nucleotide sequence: TGTGCCACCAGTGATCCCTCCCTCGGGACCCAGTACTTC. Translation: CATSDPSLGTQYF.

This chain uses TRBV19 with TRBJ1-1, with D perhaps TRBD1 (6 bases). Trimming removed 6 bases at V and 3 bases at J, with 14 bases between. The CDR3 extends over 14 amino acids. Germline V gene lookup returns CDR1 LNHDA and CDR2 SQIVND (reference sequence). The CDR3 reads CASRLLGGHTEAFF. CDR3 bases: TGTGCCAGTAGGCTACTTGGGGGCCACACTGAAGCTTTCTTT.

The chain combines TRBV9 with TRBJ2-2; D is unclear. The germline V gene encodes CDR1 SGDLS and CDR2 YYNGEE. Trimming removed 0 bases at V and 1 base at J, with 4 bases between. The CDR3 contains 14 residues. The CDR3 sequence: CASSVGLNTGELFF. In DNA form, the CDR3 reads TGTGCCAGCAGCGTAGGGCTGAACACCGGGGAGCTGTTTTTT.

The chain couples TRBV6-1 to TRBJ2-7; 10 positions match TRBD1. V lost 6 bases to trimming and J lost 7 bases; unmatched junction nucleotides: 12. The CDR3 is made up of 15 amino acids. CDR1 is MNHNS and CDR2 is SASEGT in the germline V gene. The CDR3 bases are TGTGCCAGCAGACGAGCGACAGGGGGCTCGAGTGAGCAGTACTTC. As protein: CASRRATGGSSEQYF.

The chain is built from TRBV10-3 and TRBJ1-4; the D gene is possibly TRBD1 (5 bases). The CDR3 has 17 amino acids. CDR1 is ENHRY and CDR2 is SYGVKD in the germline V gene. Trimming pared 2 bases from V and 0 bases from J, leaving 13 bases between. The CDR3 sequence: CAISESGRGATNEKLFF. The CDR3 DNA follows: TGTGCCATCAGTGAGAGTGGAAGGGGAGCAACTAATGAAAAACTGTTTTTT.

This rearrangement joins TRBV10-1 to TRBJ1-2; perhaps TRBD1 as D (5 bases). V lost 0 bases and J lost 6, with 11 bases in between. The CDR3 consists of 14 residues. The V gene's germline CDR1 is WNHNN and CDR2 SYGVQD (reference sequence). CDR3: CASSESLGHHGYTF. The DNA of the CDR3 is TGCGCCAGCAGTGAGTCGCTGGGGCATCATGGCTACACCTTC.

The CDR3 here is CATSERGTGNTDTQYF. The CDR3 region has the DNA TGTGCCACCAGTGAAAGGGGGACAGGAAACACAGATACGCAGTATTTT. The chain joins TRBV24-1 to TRBJ2-3; TRBD1 matches at 8 bases. The CDR3 covers 16 residues. V was clipped by 4 bases and J by 2 bases; unmatched bases: 7. Per the germline V gene, CDR1 is KGHDR and CDR2 is SFDVKD.